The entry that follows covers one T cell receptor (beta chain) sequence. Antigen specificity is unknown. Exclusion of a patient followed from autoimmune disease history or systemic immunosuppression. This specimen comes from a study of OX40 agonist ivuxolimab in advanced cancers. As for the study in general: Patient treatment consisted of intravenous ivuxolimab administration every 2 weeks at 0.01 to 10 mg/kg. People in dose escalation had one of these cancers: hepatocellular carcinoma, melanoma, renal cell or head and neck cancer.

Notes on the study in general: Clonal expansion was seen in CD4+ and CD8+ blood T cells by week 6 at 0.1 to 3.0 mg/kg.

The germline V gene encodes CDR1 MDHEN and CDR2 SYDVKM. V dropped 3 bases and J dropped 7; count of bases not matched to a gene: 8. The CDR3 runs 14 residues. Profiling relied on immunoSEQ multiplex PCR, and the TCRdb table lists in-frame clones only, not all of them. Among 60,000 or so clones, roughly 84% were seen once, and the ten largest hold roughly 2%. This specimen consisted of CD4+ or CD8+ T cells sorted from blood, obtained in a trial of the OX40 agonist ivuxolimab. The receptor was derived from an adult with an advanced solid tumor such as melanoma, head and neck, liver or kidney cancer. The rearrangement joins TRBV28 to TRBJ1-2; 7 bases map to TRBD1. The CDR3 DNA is TGTGCCAGCAGTTTCCGACAGGGCTTGGCTGGCTACACCTTC. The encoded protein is CASSFRQGLAGYTF.